The following is a TCR beta chain sequence with its context. As yet, its antigen is unknown. The sample is drawn from a study of beta chain features in type 1 diabetes. General study results and limits: Individuals with type 1 diabetes displayed fewer insertions and more deletions at VDJ junctions. All four CD4+ subsets of Type 1 diabetes patients contained TCRB CDR3s that were moderately but significantly shorter. Sequencing of cDNA might inflate the share of cells that strongly express TCR.

cDNA synthesis used the whole RNA isolate, giving expressed TCRB sequences. This table comes from immunoSEQ multiplex PCR, and its TCRdb copy is limited to in-frame clones, with some not included. The sample consists of hundreds of thousands of clones, roughly an eighth of them appearing once. V was cut by 5 bases and J by 1 base, with 17 bases left in between. Germline V gene lookup returns CDR1 KGHSH and CDR2 LQKENI. CDR3 length: 16 residues. The sequencing sample was made of naive CD4+ T cells from blood. The TCR originated in a man aged 25-45 years with type 1 diabetes. The chain links TRBV18 to TRBJ1-1; D is unresolved. CDR3 DNA: TGTGCCAGCTCAACCCGTCTAGATCAAGCGAACACTGAAGCTTTCTTT. It yields the protein CASSTRLDQANTEAFF.